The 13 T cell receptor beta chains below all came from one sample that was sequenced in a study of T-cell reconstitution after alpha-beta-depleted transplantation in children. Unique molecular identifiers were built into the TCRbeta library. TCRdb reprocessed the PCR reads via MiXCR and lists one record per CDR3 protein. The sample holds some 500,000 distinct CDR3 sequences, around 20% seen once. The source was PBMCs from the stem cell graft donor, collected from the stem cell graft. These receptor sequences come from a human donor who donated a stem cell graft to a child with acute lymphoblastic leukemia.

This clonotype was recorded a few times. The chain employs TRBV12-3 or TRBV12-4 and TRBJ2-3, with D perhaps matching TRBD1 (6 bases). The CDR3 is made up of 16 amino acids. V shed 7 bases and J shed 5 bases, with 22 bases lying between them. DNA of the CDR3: TGTGCCAGCAAATTCCGGACTGGGGGCCCCGGAGATACGCAGTATTTT. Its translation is CASKFRTGGPGDTQYF.

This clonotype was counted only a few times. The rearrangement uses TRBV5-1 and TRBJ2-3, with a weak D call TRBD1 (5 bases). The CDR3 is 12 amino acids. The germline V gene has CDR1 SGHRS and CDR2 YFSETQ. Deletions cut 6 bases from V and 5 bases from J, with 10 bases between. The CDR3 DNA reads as TGCGCCAGCACCGCAGGGTTAGATACGCAGTATTTT. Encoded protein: CASTAGLDTQYF.

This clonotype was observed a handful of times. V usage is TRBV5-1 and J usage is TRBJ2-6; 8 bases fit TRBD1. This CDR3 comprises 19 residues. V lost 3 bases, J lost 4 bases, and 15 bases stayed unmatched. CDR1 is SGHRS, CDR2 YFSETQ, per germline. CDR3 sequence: CASSSVPGQVSGGANVLTF. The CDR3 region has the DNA TGCGCCAGCAGCTCCGTTCCGGGACAGGTGTCGGGAGGGGCCAACGTCCTGACTTTC.

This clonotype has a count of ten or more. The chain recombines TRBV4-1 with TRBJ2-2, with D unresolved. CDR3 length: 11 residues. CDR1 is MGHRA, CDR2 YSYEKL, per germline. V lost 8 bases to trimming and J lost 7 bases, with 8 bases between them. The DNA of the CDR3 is TGCGCCAGCGGGCAATTCGGGGAGCTGTTTTTT. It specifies CASGQFGELFF.

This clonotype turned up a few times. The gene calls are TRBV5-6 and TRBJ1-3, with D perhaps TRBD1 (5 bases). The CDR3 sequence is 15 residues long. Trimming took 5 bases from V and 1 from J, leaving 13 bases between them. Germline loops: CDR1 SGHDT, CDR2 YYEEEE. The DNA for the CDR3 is TGTGCCAGCAGTCTCAGGGTATGGTCTGGAAACACCATATATTTT. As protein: CASSLRVWSGNTIYF.

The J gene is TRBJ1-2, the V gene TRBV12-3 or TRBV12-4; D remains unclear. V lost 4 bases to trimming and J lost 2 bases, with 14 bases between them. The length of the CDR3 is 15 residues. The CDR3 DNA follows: TGTGCCAGCAGTTGCGATCTCCAGAGGAACTATGGCTACACCTTC. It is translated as CASSCDLQRNYGYTF.

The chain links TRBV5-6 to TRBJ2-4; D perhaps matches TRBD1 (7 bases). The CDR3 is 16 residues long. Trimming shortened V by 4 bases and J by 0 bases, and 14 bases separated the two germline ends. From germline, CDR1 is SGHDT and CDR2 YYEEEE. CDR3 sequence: CASSNPRGAAKNIQYF. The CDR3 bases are TGTGCCAGCAGCAATCCCAGGGGGGCAGCCAAAAACATTCAGTACTTC.

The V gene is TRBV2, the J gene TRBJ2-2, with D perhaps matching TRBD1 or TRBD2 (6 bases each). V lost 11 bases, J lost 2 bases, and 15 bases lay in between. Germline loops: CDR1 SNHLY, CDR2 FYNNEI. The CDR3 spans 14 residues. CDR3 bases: TGTGCCCGTCAAGGGGGGACTAACACCGGGGAGCTGTTTTTT. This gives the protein CARQGGTNTGELFF.

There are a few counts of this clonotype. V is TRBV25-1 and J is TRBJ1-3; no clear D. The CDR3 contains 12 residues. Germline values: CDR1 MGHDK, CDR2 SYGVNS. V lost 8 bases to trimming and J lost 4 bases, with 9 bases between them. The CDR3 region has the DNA TGTGCCAGCTTGAATCGCGGAAACACCATATATTTT. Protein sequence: CASLNRGNTIYF. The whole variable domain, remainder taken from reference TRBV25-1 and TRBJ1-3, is EADIYQTPRYLVIGTGKKITLECSQTMGHDKMYWYQQDPGMELHLIHYSYGVNSTEKGDLSSESTVSRIRTEHFPLTLESARPSHTSQYLCASLNRGNTIYFGEGSWLTVV.

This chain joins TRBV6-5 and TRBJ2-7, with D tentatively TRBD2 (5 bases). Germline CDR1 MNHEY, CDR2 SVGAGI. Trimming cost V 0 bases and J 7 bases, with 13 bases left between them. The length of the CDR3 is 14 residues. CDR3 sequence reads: CASSYSISRGEQYF. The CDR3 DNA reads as TGTGCCAGCAGTTACTCGATAAGTCGAGGGGAGCAGTACTTC.

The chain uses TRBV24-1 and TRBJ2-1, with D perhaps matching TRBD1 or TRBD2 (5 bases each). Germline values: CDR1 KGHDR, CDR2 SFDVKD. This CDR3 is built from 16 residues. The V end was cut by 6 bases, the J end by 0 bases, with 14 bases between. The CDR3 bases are TGTGCCACCAGTCCGGGACGTTTGAGCTCCTACAATGAGCAGTTCTTC. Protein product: CATSPGRLSSYNEQFF.

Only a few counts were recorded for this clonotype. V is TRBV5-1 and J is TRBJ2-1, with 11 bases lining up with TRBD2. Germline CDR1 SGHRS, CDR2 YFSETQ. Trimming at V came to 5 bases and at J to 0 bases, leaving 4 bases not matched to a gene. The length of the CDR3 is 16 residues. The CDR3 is CASRPTSGSSYNEQFF. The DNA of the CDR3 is TGCGCCAGCAGGCCTACTAGCGGGAGCTCCTACAATGAGCAGTTCTTC. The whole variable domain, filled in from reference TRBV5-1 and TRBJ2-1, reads KAGVTQTPRYLIKTRGQQVTLSCSPISGHRSVSWYQQTPGQGLQFLFEYFSETQRNKGNFPGRFSGRQFSNSRSEMNVSTLELGDSALYLCASRPTSGSSYNEQFFGPGTRLTVL.

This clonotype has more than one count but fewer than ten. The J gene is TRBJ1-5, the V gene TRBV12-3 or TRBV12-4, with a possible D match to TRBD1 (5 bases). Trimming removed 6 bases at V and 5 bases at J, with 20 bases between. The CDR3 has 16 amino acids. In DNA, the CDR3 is TGTGCCAGCAGCCCAGGGCTCAGGGAGAGGTATCAGCCCCAGCATTTT. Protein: CASSPGLRERYQPQHF.